Listed below are T cell receptor beta chains from one sample, sequenced in a study of brain T cells in children with intractable seizures. Using immunoSEQ multiplex PCR, the repertoire was profiled, and TCRdb retains in-frame clones only, with some absent. The profile shows around 80,000 clones, more than 75% of them singletons. The sample consisted of peripheral blood, taken at surgery. These receptors were collected from a girl aged 2 to 9 with Rasmussen encephalitis and intractable seizures. Each CDR3 is given with its conserved first and last residue. The D gene is left open where the match is weak. Clone size is given for some rows only: seen once, a few or many times, or a class if the clone is expanded.

j_call | v_call | d_call | clone_size | cdr3_nt | cdr3_aa
TRBJ1-2 | TRBV7-9 | NA | many | TGTGCCAGCAGCCCCGGGACTTCCTATGGCTACACCTTC | CASSPGTSYGYTF
TRBJ1-2 | TRBV11-2 | TRBD1 | NA | TGTGCCAGCAGCTCCCGGGACAGCTATGGCTACACCTTC | CASSSRDSYGYTF
TRBJ2-1 | TRBV29-1 | TRBD1 | NA | TGCAGCGTCGGGGACAGGGGGAGATACAATGAGCAGTTCTTC | CSVGDRGRYNEQFF
TRBJ2-3 | TRBV5-6 | TRBD2 | once | TGTGCCAGCAGCGCGGCCATAGCGGGGGGGCGAGATACGCAGTATTTT | CASSAAIAGGRDTQYF
TRBJ2-3 | TRBV9 | NA | NA | TGTGCCAGCAGCGGAGATACAGGGCAGGCAGATACGCAGTATTTT | CASSGDTGQADTQYF
TRBJ1-6 | TRBV7-3 | TRBD1 | few | TGTGCCAGCAGCCCTACCGATGGACAGGGGGGAACTAGGGATTCACCCCTCCACTTT | CASSPTDGQGGTRDSPLHF
TRBJ2-1 | TRBV27 | TRBD2 | NA | TGTGCCAGCAGTTTATCCCGGGGACTAGCGGGGAGGGCCTACAATGAGCAGTTCTTC | CASSLSRGLAGRAYNEQFF
TRBJ1-5 | TRBV4-2 | TRBD1 | NA | TGTGCCAGCAGCCTAGACAGGGGTCGCAATCAGCCCCAGCATTTT | CASSLDRGRNQPQHF
TRBJ2-7 | TRBV7-8 | NA | NA | TGTGCCAGCAGCTTAGCCCTGGAACTAAATGCGTACTTC | CASSLALELNAYF
TRBJ1-5 | TRBV10-3 | TRBD1 | NA | TGTGCCACCCGGGACAGGGACCTTAGCAATCAGCCCCAGCATTTT | CATRDRDLSNQPQHF
TRBJ2-1 | TRBV6-5 | TRBD2 | NA | TGTGCCAGCAGTTACGGAGGACTAGCGGGTGATGAGCAGTTCTTC | CASSYGGLAGDEQFF
TRBJ2-5 | TRBV4-2 | TRBD2 | once | TGTGCCAGCAGCCAAGAAGGACTAGCGGGACAGAGCCAAGAGACCCAGTACTTC | CASSQEGLAGQSQETQYF
TRBJ1-2 | TRBV3-1/TRBV3-2 | NA | NA | TGTGCCAGCAGCCAAGAGGTGGCAGGCTATGGCTACACCTTC | CASSQEVAGYGYTF
TRBJ1-3 | TRBV21-1 | NA | NA | TGTGCCAGCAGCAAATCGCGGGGGACCTCTGGAAACACCATATATTTT | CASSKSRGTSGNTIYF
TRBJ2-3 | TRBV18 | TRBD2 | NA | TGTGCCAGCTCACCACTGACTAGCGGGGGCACAGATACGCAGTATTTT | CASSPLTSGGTDTQYF
TRBJ2-7 | TRBV4-2 | NA | NA | TGTGCCAGCAGCCAAGATTGGGGGAGTGTGGACGAGCAGTACTTC | CASSQDWGSVDEQYF
TRBJ2-3 | TRBV5-1 | TRBD1 | NA | TGCGCCAGCAGGGGACAGGGCACTAGCACAGATACGCAGTATTTT | CASRGQGTSTDTQYF
TRBJ1-1 | TRBV28 | NA | NA | TGTGCCAGCAGTTTATCACGGGGAAGTACCACTGAAGCTTTCTTT | CASSLSRGSTTEAFF
TRBJ2-1 | TRBV9 | TRBD1 | NA | TGTGCCAGCAGCGTAGTGGACAGGGGGTGGTCGGTCTACAATGAGCAGTTCTTC | CASSVVDRGWSVYNEQFF
TRBJ1-1 | TRBV7-6 | NA | NA | TGTGCCAGCAGCTTAACACCGAACACTGAAGCTTTCTTT | CASSLTPNTEAFF
TRBJ2-1 | TRBV5-4 | NA | NA | TGTGCCAGCAGCTTGGTAGGGGCCGGGAGTGAGCAGTTCTTC | CASSLVGAGSEQFF
TRBJ1-2 | TRBV29-1 | NA | NA | TGCAGCGCGTCAGGGAGGGCTGGCTACACCTTC | CSASGRAGYTF
TRBJ2-7 | TRBV7-2 | NA | NA | TGTGCCAGCAGCTTAGTCGGACTCTACGAGCAGTACTTC | CASSLVGLYEQYF
TRBJ1-1 | TRBV5-4 | NA | NA | TGTGCCAGCAGCTTGGCCCCTCAGAACACTGAAGCTTTCTTT | CASSLAPQNTEAFF
TRBJ1-1 | TRBV19 | TRBD1 | NA | TGTGCCAGTCGGGGGGAGGGGGCAGGCACTGAAGCTTTCTTT | CASRGEGAGTEAFF
TRBJ2-7 | TRBV5-1 | NA | NA | TGCGCCAGCGGCCTGGGAGCCTACGAGCAGTACTTC | CASGLGAYEQYF
TRBJ1-1 | TRBV6-5 | TRBD1 | NA | TGTGCCAGCAGGATTGCGGACAGGGCGAACACTGAAGCTTTCTTT | CASRIADRANTEAFF
TRBJ1-1 | TRBV3-1/TRBV3-2 | NA | NA | TGTGCCAGCAGCCAAGAATTGCCGGGACTGAAGAACACTGAAGCTTTCTTT | CASSQELPGLKNTEAFF
TRBJ1-2 | TRBV5-6 | NA | NA | TGTGCCAGCAGCTTGTGGGGGACGCCGGGGTCCGGCTACACCTTC | CASSLWGTPGSGYTF
TRBJ1-6 | TRBV11-2 | NA | NA | TGTGCCAGCAGCTGGGCCCTTAATTCACCCCTCCACTTT | CASSWALNSPLHF
TRBJ2-1 | TRBV7-3 | TRBD1 | NA | TGTGCCAGCAGCTTAGACAGGGCACACAATGAGCAGTTCTTC | CASSLDRAHNEQFF
TRBJ2-1 | TRBV28 | NA | NA | TGTGCCAGCAGTTTAGGGACAGCGGGATACAATGAGCAGTTCTTC | CASSLGTAGYNEQFF
TRBJ1-2 | TRBV7-2 | TRBD1 | NA | TGTGCCAGCAGCCCCGCAGCCGGGACAGGCTATGGCTACACCTTC | CASSPAAGTGYGYTF
TRBJ2-5 | TRBV21-1 | NA | once | TGTGCCAGCAGTGAACGAACGGGGCAGTTAGGGACCCAGTACTTC | CASSERTGQLGTQYF
TRBJ2-2 | TRBV9 | NA | once | TGTGCCAGCAGCGGGGACCCCTCTAGGACCGGGGAGCTGTTTTTT | CASSGDPSRTGELFF
TRBJ2-7 | TRBV7-2 | NA | NA | TGTGCCAGCAGCTTACGTTTTCGAGGGGTCTACGAGCAGTACTTC | CASSLRFRGVYEQYF
TRBJ2-7 | TRBV5-6 | TRBD1 | NA | TGTGCCAGCACCTATCTTCCGGGACAGGGAGCCTACGAGCAGTACTTC | CASTYLPGQGAYEQYF
TRBJ2-5 | TRBV10-2 | TRBD1 | NA | TGCGCCAGCAGTGACCCAGGGGGCGGATTAAAGACCCAGTACTTC | CASSDPGGGLKTQYF
TRBJ1-1 | TRBV5-6 | NA | few | TGTGCCAGCAGCTTCGGGACGAACACTGAAGCTTTCTTT | CASSFGTNTEAFF
TRBJ2-7 | TRBV11-3 | NA | NA | TGTGCCAGCAGCTTAGTCCAGGGGAACTACGAGCAGTACTTC | CASSLVQGNYEQYF
TRBJ1-4 | TRBV6-5 | NA | NA | TGTGCCAGCAGTTACGGGTCCGCGGAAAAACTGTTTTTT | CASSYGSAEKLFF
TRBJ1-2 | TRBV30 | NA | once | TGTGCCTGGAGTGCAGGAGGCTACACCTTC | CAWSAGGYTF
TRBJ2-7 | TRBV2 | NA | NA | TGTGCCAGCAGTGAGGAGATCTACGAGCAGTACTTC | CASSEEIYEQYF
TRBJ2-4 | TRBV18 | TRBD2 | NA | TGTGCCAGCTCAAATCGGGGACTAGCGGGAGTTGGGGCCAAAAACATTCAGTACTTC | CASSNRGLAGVGAKNIQYF
TRBJ1-1 | TRBV12-3/TRBV12-4 | NA | NA | TGTGCCAGCAGAACATTTGGGGGGACTGAAGCTTTCTTT | CASRTFGGTEAFF
TRBJ2-3 | TRBV9 | NA | NA | TGTGCCAGCAGCGTCGGACTTAGCAGTAGAAGCACAGATACGCAGTATTTT | CASSVGLSSRSTDTQYF
TRBJ2-5 | TRBV2 | NA | NA | TGTGCCACCTCGTTCGTGAGAGAGACCCAGTACTTC | CATSFVRETQYF